The sample holds many counts of the clone carrying this T cell receptor beta chain. What it recognizes is unknown. J lost 0 bases, V lost 7 bases, and 17 bases had no gene match. The length of the CDR3 is 19 residues. From germline, CDR1 is SGHVS and CDR2 FQNEAQ. The sample comes from a study of human T cells and chemical hapten exposure. Study in general: Researchers reported sensitizing a 2 cm by 2 cm upper inner arm skin site with 2% DPC. Findings and limits, study-wide: After DPC sensitization, TCRs above 1 in 1000 frequency showed no change.

The library gave individual cDNA molecules unique molecular identifiers. TCRdb called the RACE reads again in MiXCR, with one record for every CDR3 protein. The table includes more than 100,000 distinct CDR3 sequences, around 10% detected once. Time point noted: patch test 3, about 24 weeks after DPC sensitization. As to treatment: therapeutic diphenylcyclopropenone sensitization with weekly scalp DPC. Prior to each patch test being applied, blood was drawn. Sequencing used whole blood, obtained in connection with sensitization to the hapten diphenylcyclopropenone (DPC). This TCR was recovered from a woman aged 45-65 years with alopecia areata. Some clones in this sample may be carry-over from other donors' samples. This sequence joins TRBV7-8 and TRBJ2-2; 7 bases line up with TRBD1. CDR3: CASNSLETGTISNTGELFF. The CDR3 nucleotides read TGTGCCAGCAACTCCCTTGAGACAGGGACCATTTCGAACACCGGGGAGCTGTTTTTT. The entire variable domain, with the rest obtained from reference TRBV7-8 and TRBJ2-2, is as follows: GAGVSQSPRYKVAKRGQDVALRCDPISGHVSLFWYQQALGQGPEFLTYFQNEAQLDKSGLPSDRFFAERPEGSVSTLKIQRTQQEDSAVYLCASNSLETGTISNTGELFFGEGSRLTVL.